This TCR beta chain was sequenced during a study of T cell repertoires in cytomegalovirus infection. Study details: Matching HLA type and CMV infection were both indicated by public TCR beta signatures. Findings and caveats of the study: The cumulative frequency of public TCR beta families identified carriers of CMV plus the relevant HLA.

A few counts support this clonotype. Its matching antigen is unknown. Germline CDR1 reads LGHNA; CDR2 reads YSLEER. The CDR3 extends over 16 amino acids. V lost 0 bases to trimming and J lost 8 bases, with 17 bases between them. Each CDR3 protein is one row after TCRdb ran MiXCR on the reads. The table has fewer than 300,000 distinct CDR3 sequences, about a quarter seen once. This sequence joins TRBV4-3 and TRBJ2-1, with D possibly matching TRBD2 (5 bases). The material sequenced was PBMCs. The TCR originated in a human donor in good health (CMV status not recorded). Some clones in this sample may be carry-over from other donors' samples. In nucleotides, the CDR3 is TGCGCCAGCAGCCAAGATCCGTCCCCCGAGGAGGATGAGCAGTTCTTC. Translation: CASSQDPSPEEDEQFF.